This TCR beta chain was recorded in a study of T-cell memory formation after mild COVID-19. The wider study: TCR clusters were largely donor specific.

The V gene's germline CDR1 is SQVTM and CDR2 ANQGSEA. The CDR3 totals 13 residues. V lost 6 bases, J lost 5 bases, and 16 bases lay in between. MiXCR was run by TCRdb on the 5' RACE reads, yielding one entry per CDR3 protein. The data show 120,000 or so distinct CDR3 sequences, more than 15% seen once. To note about this clonotype: What it binds is unknown.

Study observations and caveats: The appearance of some responding clones in pre-infection memory suggested that cross-reactive memory joined. A balance of CD4 and CD8 characterized clones contracting day 15 to 85, whereas later expanders leaned CD4+. Mostly located in CM and EM were contracting CD4+ clones, with contracting CD8+ clones located in EMRA.

The sequencing input was PBMCs or a T cell subset sorted from them (not recorded which). This chain uses TRBV29-1 with TRBJ2-5; weak D call: TRBD1 (6 bases). This TCR was recovered from an adult woman who had mild COVID-19 (a few samples of this study predate the infection). Cell type and time point are not known. The CDR3 is CSVELDSPETQYF. In DNA, the CDR3 is TGCAGCGTCGAATTGGACAGCCCGGAGACCCAGTACTTC.